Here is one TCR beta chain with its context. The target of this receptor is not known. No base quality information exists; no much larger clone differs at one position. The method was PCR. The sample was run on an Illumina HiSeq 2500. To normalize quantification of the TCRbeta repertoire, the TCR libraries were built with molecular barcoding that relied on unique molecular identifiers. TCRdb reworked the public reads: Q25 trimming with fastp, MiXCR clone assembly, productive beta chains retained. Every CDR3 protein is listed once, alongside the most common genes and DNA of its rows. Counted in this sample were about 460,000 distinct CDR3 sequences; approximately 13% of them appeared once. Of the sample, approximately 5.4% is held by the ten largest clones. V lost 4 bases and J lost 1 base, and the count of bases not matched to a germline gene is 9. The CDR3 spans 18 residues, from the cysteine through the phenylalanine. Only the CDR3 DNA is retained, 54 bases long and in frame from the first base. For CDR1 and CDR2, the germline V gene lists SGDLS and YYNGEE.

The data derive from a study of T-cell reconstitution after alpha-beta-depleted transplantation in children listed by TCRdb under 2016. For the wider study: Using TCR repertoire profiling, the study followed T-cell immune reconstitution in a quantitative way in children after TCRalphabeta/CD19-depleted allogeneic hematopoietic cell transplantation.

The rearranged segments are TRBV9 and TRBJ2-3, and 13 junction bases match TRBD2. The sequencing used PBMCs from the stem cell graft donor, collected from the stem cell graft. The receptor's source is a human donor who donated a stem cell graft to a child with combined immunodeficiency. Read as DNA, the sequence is TGTGCCAGCAGCCCCGCACTAGCGGGGGGGGCCCGCACAGATACGCAGTATTTT. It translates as CASSPALAGGARTDTQYF.